This TCR beta chain was captured by sequencing in a study of Graves' ophthalmopathy and Graves' hyperthyroidism. For the study at large: Stable hyperthyroidism denotes an absence of ophthalmopathy throughout 18 months of follow-up.

The CDR3 length is 14 residues. After removal of 6 bases from V and 3 bases from J, the junction contained 5 bases not matched to a gene. Germline CDR1 reads SGHTS; CDR2 reads YDEGEE. CDR3 regions of TCR beta were amplified from RNA transcripts. First-round RT-PCR used HTBI primers; second-round multiplex PCR followed. TCRdb ran MiXCR on the multiplex PCR reads and lists one entry per CDR3 protein. This sample has 900,000 to 1,200,000 distinct CDR3 sequences; about 36% occur once, and the top ten carry 8.5% to 14%. Ten or more counts support this clonotype. The chain joins TRBV5-8 to TRBJ2-2; 7 bases are shared with TRBD1. This receptor was identified in an adult man with Graves' hyperthyroidism. The sequencing sample was made of peripheral blood or thyroid tissue (not recorded which). The CDR3 loop is CASKTGFDTGELFF. In nucleotides, the CDR3 is TGTGCCAGCAAGACAGGGTTTGACACCGGGGAGCTGTTTTTT.